This T cell receptor beta chain originates from a study of blood T cell repertoires in COVID-19. Study in general: PBMCs, B-cell-depleted T cells, or T cells were the source of the cDNA or gDNA that made up the material.

Per the original data handling: How many nucleated cells were present was estimated from reference gene primer amplification. Repertoires were generated with immunoSEQ multiplex PCR, while TCRdb's copy carries only in-frame clones and drops some. The V and J calls and the clone size are those of that table, but D and trimming were determined from the DNA. The table shows 300,000 to 350,000 clones, with 90% to 95% occurring only once. Trimming shortened V by 6 bases and J by 2 bases, and 10 bases separated the two germline ends. The CDR3 consists of 13 residues. Participant ages covered about 18 to 95 years across 24 US areas.

This chain links TRBV12-3 or TRBV12-4 with TRBJ1-1; a weak D match, TRBD1 (5 bases). Material: PBMCs or T cells enriched from blood (not recorded which). The source of this sequence is a woman aged 25 to 39 who had been exposed to COVID-19. The CDR3 DNA reads as TGTGCCAGCAGCCTCGACAGTAACACTGAAGCTTTCTTT. This codes for CASSLDSNTEAFF.